This record concerns one T cell receptor beta chain sequence. As yet, its antigen is unknown. The V segment lost 6 bases and the J segment 6 bases; nucleotides outside the gene matches: 2. Germline CDR1 SNHLY, CDR2 FYNNEI. CDR3 length: 13 amino acids. This entry belongs to a study of post-analysis software for immune sequencing data. Study background: As for disease course, relapsing-remitting, secondary progressive and progressive-relapsing multiple sclerosis were all included.

TCR beta cDNA libraries included unique molecular identifiers. TCRdb redid the calling of the PCR reads with MiXCR, one entry per CDR3 protein. The data show about 260,000 distinct CDR3 sequences, just over 35% seen once. The study's findings and limits: People with multiple sclerosis had a significantly lower normalized Chao1 diversity than controls did. Same-batch preparations were strongly co-clustered by F measure. Relative to controls, patients had 4 or 5 TRBV segments at higher frequency, with TRBV5-6, TRBV5-1 and TRBV20-1 among these.

V is TRBV2 and J is TRBJ2-2; TRBD1 aligns across 9 bases. The source material was blood. The TCR originated in a girl aged 10 to 17 with multiple sclerosis. In nucleotides, the CDR3 is TGTGCCAGCAGACAGGGGGCCTCCGGGGAGCTGTTTTTT. Protein sequence: CASRQGASGELFF.